The rows below give T cell receptor beta chains drawn from one sample of a study of long-term antiretroviral therapy in people with HIV. Profiling relied on immunoSEQ multiplex PCR, and the TCRdb table lists in-frame clones only, not all of them. The sample has around 26,000 clones, under 80% seen once; the top ten hold about 10%. This material consisted of unsorted PBMCs, taken 1.1 years before starting antiretroviral therapy. These receptors all come from a woman in her 40s with HIV. Each CDR3 is given without its conserved first and last residue. The D gene is left open where the match is weak. The size of a clone is reported for some rows only, either as once, few or many, or as a class for expanded clones.

clone_size	v_call	j_call	d_call	cdr3_aa
NA	TRBV5-1	TRBJ2-3	NA	ASSLGQGSTDTQY
few	TRBV4-1	TRBJ2-3	NA	ASSQDSGTDTQY
NA	TRBV7-8	TRBJ2-5	TRBD2	ASSSSGTSNKETQY
NA	TRBV29-1	TRBJ1-1	NA	SVEDLRGTEAF
NA	TRBV5-5	TRBJ1-1	NA	ASSLHTEAF
NA	TRBV11-2	TRBJ1-6	NA	ASSPGVQGGRSPLH
NA	TRBV29-1	TRBJ2-1	NA	SVHMTSSYNEQF
NA	TRBV6-6	TRBJ2-4	NA	ASTLSSPGPKNIQY
NA	TRBV6-5	TRBJ1-2	NA	ASSYSRGGSYGYT
once	TRBV11-1	TRBJ2-5	TRBD2	ASSLGLAEETQY
NA	TRBV11-2	TRBJ2-1	NA	ASSFPGFHYEQF
NA	TRBV6-5	TRBJ1-5	NA	ASRGRGNQPQH
NA	TRBV4-3	TRBJ1-1	NA	ASSQDFERNTEAF
once	TRBV7-7	TRBJ2-6	NA	ASSLGSSGANVLT
NA	TRBV9	TRBJ1-2	TRBD1	ASSLGQEGYT
few	TRBV11-2	TRBJ1-2	TRBD1	ASSLRIGQGANYGYT
once	TRBV7-9	TRBJ2-6	NA	ASSLVSSGANVLT
NA	TRBV10-1	TRBJ1-5	NA	ASSETNQPQH
NA	TRBV6-6	TRBJ2-3	NA	ASSYSVADTQY
few	TRBV4-3	TRBJ1-1	NA	ASSQDLRGDTEAF
NA	TRBV27	TRBJ2-1	TRBD2	ASSFVAGGVYNEQF
NA	TRBV19	TRBJ2-7	NA	ASSEGQWGEQY
NA	TRBV5-1	TRBJ2-7	NA	ASSLPGTYEQY
NA	TRBV14	TRBJ2-1	NA	ASRHSSSYNEQF
NA	TRBV5-6	TRBJ2-7	NA	ASSLGRSHEQY
NA	TRBV19	TRBJ2-1	TRBD2	ASILKTSEIPHEQF